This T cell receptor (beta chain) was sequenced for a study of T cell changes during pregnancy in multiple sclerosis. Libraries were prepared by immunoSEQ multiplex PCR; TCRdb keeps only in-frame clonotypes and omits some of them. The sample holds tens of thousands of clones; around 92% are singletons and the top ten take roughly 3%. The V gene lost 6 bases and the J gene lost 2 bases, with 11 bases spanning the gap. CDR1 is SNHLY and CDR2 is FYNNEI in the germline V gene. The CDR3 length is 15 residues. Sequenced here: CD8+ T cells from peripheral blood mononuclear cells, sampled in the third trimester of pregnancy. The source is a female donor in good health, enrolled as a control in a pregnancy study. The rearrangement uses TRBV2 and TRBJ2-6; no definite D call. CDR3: CASRTMKTGANVLTF. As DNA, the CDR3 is TGTGCCAGCAGGACAATGAAAACTGGGGCCAACGTCCTGACTTTC.